The rows below give T cell receptor beta chains drawn from one sample of a study of blood T cell repertoires in COVID-19. Using immunoSEQ multiplex PCR, the repertoire was profiled, and TCRdb retains in-frame clones only, with some absent. The sample lists over 400,000 clones, about 88% seen once, with around 8% in the top ten. Sequenced input: PBMCs or T cells enriched from blood (not recorded which). The receptors originated from an older woman who had recovered from COVID-19. The CDR3 runs from the conserved cysteine through the conserved F or W. D genes are given only for firm matches.

j_gene | d_gene | v_gene | CDR3aa
TRBJ1-6 | TRBD1 | TRBV3-1/TRBV3-2 | CASSYRGGGSSPLHF
TRBJ2-2 | - | TRBV2 | CASTGRGDGVGELFF
TRBJ1-5 | - | TRBV24-1 | CATSDSRRRGGNQPQHF
TRBJ1-6 | - | TRBV5-6 | CASSLDRTGSYNSPLHF
TRBJ1-3 | - | TRBV6-5 | CASSYQISSGNTIYF
TRBJ2-1 | TRBD2 | TRBV24-1 | CATSETTSGGGNEQFF
TRBJ1-2 | - | TRBV27 | CASAGGDYGYTF
TRBJ1-5 | TRBD1 | TRBV19 | CASSLETGVGYSNQPQHF
TRBJ1-1 | - | TRBV6-5 | CASSEGQGGITEAFF
TRBJ1-2 | TRBD1 | TRBV27 | CASSVTGGPGGGYTF
TRBJ1-6 | - | TRBV6-2/TRBV6-3 | CASSYGTLTRNSPLHF
TRBJ1-4 | - | TRBV25-1 | CASSEFGANEKLFF
TRBJ2-1 | TRBD2 | TRBV5-1 | CASSLSGGAENEQFF
TRBJ2-3 | - | TRBV27 | CATASVRFTDTQYF
TRBJ1-3 | - | TRBV10-3 | CAISDPMGSSGNTIYF
TRBJ1-2 | TRBD1 | TRBV13 | CASSFATGRNYGYTF
TRBJ1-5 | - | TRBV15 | CATSRDLVGANQPQHF
TRBJ1-2 | - | TRBV28 | CASSFQQAYGYTF
TRBJ1-4 | TRBD1 | TRBV2 | CASNSQGRVEKLFF